Listed below are T cell receptor beta chains from one sample, sequenced in a study of response to subunit inactivated influenza vaccine. In TCRdb, the RT-PCR reads were re-called with MiXCR into one record per CDR3 protein. The sample lists more than 550,000 distinct CDR3 sequences; about 12% were seen once. The material sequenced was PBMCs from blood, taken on the day of vaccination. These receptor sequences come from a man aged 50 to 59 who received an inactivated influenza vaccine. The CDR3 runs from the conserved cysteine through the conserved F or W. The order of the fields is D gene, V gene, clone size, J gene, CDR3 protein, CDR3 DNA. A D gene is named only where the DNA matches it firmly. Only some rows state a clone size, as once, few, many or a class for expanded clones.

D: TRBD1
V: TRBV28
size: many
J: TRBJ2-2
CDR3: CASRGQANTGELFF
DNA: TGTGCCAGCAGGGGACAGGCGAACACCGGGGAGCTGTTTTTT

D: TRBD2
V: TRBV11-2
size: few
J: TRBJ2-3
CDR3: CASSWTSGGVTDTQYF
DNA: TGTGCCAGCAGCTGGACTAGCGGGGGGGTCACAGATACGCAGTATTTT

D: TRBD1
V: TRBV5-1
size: NA
J: TRBJ2-5
CDR3: CASSVNRGPQETQYF
DNA: TGCGCCAGCAGCGTGAACAGGGGACCCCAAGAGACCCAGTACTTC

D: NA
V: TRBV7-9
size: few
J: TRBJ1-1
CDR3: CASSSLWPNTEAFF
DNA: TGTGCCAGCAGCTCTTTATGGCCGAACACTGAAGCTTTCTTT

D: TRBD1
V: TRBV12-3/TRBV12-4
size: many
J: TRBJ2-1
CDR3: CASSLTGYNEQFF
DNA: TGCGCCAGCAGCTTGACAGGGTACAATGAGCAGTTCTTC

D: NA
V: TRBV12-3/TRBV12-4
size: many
J: TRBJ2-6
CDR3: CASSQPGGANVLTF
DNA: TGTGCCAGCAGTCAGCCGGGAGGGGCCAACGTCCTGACTTTC

D: TRBD1
V: TRBV27
size: few
J: TRBJ2-3
CDR3: CASSSTGNRLLGDTQYF
DNA: TGTGCCAGCAGTTCGACAGGGAACCGACTCTTAGGGGATACGCAGTATTTT

D: TRBD2
V: TRBV20-1
size: few
J: TRBJ2-5
CDR3: CSASGTSETQYF
DNA: TGCAGTGCTAGCGGGACTAGCGAGACCCAGTACTTC

D: TRBD2
V: TRBV20-1
size: NA
J: TRBJ2-1
CDR3: CCARAAGTSIHNEQFF
DNA: TGCTGTGCTAGAGCTGCCGGGACTAGCATACACAATGAGCAGTTCTTC

D: TRBD2
V: TRBV20-1
size: many
J: TRBJ2-2
CDR3: CSGLYTGGDGELFF
DNA: TGCAGCGGGTTATACACGGGAGGAGACGGGGAGCTGTTTTTT

D: TRBD2
V: TRBV15
size: few
J: TRBJ2-7
CDR3: CATSRDQGLAGNYEQYF
DNA: TGTGCCACCAGCAGAGATCAGGGACTAGCGGGAAACTACGAGCAGTACTTC

D: NA
V: TRBV7-9
size: NA
J: TRBJ2-5
CDR3: CASSPFRAGETQYF
DNA: TGTGCCAGCAGCCCCTTCCGGGCCGGGGAGACCCAGTACTTC

D: NA
V: TRBV5-5
size: few
J: TRBJ2-7
CDR3: CASMIEGYSIYEQYF
DNA: TGTGCCAGCATGATAGAGGGGTATAGCATCTACGAGCAGTACTTC

D: TRBD1
V: TRBV29-1
size: NA
J: TRBJ2-7
CDR3: CSVETGGYEQYF
DNA: TGCAGCGTTGAAACAGGGGGCTACGAGCAGTACTTC

D: NA
V: TRBV6-5
size: NA
J: TRBJ1-1
CDR3: CASSYSVMRHRDTEAFF
DNA: TGTGCCAGCAGTTACTCCGTTATGCGACATAGGGACACTGAAGCTTTCTTT

D: NA
V: TRBV5-1
size: few
J: TRBJ2-7
CDR3: CASSLAQRATYEQYF
DNA: TGCGCCAGCAGCTTGGCCCAGCGGGCTACCTACGAGCAGTACTTC

D: TRBD2
V: TRBV20-1
size: few
J: TRBJ2-3
CDR3: CSAINPRDYTDTQYF
DNA: TGCAGTGCTATAAACCCCCGGGACTACACAGATACGCAGTATTTT

D: TRBD2
V: TRBV4-3
size: many
J: TRBJ2-7
CDR3: CASSPRGGSYEQYF
DNA: TGCGCCAGCAGCCCCCGGGGGGGTTCCTACGAGCAGTACTTC

D: NA
V: TRBV28
size: few
J: TRBJ2-7
CDR3: CASSSSGPGGEQYF
DNA: TGTGCCAGCAGTTCCAGCGGGCCCGGGGGAGAGCAGTACTTC

D: NA
V: TRBV5-1
size: many
J: TRBJ2-6
CDR3: CASSLAMGSGANVLTF
DNA: TGCGCCAGCAGCTTGGCCATGGGTTCTGGGGCCAACGTCCTGACTTTC

D: NA
V: TRBV24-1
size: NA
J: TRBJ2-1
CDR3: CATSDLSGANEQFF
DNA: TGTGCCACCAGTGATCTTTCGGGGGCGAATGAGCAGTTCTTC

D: NA
V: TRBV4-3
size: many
J: TRBJ1-1
CDR3: CASSQDPDSNTEAFF
DNA: TGCGCCAGCAGCCAAGACCCGGACAGTAACACTGAAGCTTTCTTT

D: NA
V: TRBV12-3/TRBV12-4
size: NA
J: TRBJ1-2
CDR3: CASSLRWGGMDGYTF
DNA: TGTGCCAGCAGTTTACGTTGGGGAGGGATGGATGGCTACACCTTC

D: TRBD2
V: TRBV20-1
size: NA
J: TRBJ2-1
CDR3: CSASMSSGRDYNEQFF
DNA: TGCAGTGCTAGTATGAGTAGCGGGAGAGATTACAATGAGCAGTTCTTC

D: NA
V: TRBV10-3
size: NA
J: TRBJ2-2
CDR3: CAIRPVGDTGELFF
DNA: TGTGCCATACGGCCCGTCGGGGACACCGGGGAGCTGTTTTTT